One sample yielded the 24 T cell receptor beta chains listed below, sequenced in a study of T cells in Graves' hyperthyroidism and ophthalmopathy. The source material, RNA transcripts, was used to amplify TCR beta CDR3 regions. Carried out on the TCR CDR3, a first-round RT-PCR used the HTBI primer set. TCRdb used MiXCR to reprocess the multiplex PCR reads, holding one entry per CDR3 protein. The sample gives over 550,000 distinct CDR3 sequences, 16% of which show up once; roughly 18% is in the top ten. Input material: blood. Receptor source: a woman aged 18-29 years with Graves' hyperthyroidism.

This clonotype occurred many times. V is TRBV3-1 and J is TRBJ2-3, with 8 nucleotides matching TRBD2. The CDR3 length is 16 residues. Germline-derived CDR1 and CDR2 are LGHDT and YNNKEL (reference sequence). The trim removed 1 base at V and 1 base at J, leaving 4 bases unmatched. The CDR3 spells CASSQALSGGTDTQYF. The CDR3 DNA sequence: TGTGCCAGCAGCCAAGCGCTTAGCGGGGGCACAGATACGCAGTATTTT.

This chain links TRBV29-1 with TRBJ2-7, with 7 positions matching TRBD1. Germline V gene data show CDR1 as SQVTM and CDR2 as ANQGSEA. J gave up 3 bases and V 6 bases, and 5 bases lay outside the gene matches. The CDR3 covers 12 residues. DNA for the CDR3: TGCAGCGTAGGGGACAGATACTACGAGCAGTACTTC. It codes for CSVGDRYYEQYF.

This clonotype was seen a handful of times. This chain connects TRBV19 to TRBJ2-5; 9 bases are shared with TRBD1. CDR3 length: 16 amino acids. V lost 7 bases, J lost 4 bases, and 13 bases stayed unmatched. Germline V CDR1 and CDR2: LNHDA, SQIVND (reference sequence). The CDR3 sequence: CASIYTPGQGGETQYF. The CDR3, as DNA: TGTGCCAGTATCTACACCCCGGGACAGGGAGGAGAGACCCAGTACTTC.

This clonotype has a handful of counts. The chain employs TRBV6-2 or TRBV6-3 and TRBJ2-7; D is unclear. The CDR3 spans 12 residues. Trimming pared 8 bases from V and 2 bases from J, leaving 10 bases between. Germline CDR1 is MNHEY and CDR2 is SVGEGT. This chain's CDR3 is CASGIGPYEQYF. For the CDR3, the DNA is TGTGCCAGCGGGATAGGTCCCTACGAGCAGTACTTC.

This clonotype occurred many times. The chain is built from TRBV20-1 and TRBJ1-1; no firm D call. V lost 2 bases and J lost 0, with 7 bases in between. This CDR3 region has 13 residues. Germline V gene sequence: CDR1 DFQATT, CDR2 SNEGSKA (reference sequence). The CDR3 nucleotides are TGCAGTGCTAGACCCGGCTTGAACACTGAAGCTTTCTTT. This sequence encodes CSARPGLNTEAFF.

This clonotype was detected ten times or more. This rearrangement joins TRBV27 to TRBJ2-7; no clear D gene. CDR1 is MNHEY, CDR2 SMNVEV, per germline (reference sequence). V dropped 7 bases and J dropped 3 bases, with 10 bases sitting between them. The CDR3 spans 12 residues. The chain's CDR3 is CASTKTVYEQYF. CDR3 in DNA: TGTGCCAGCACAAAGACGGTCTACGAGCAGTACTTC.

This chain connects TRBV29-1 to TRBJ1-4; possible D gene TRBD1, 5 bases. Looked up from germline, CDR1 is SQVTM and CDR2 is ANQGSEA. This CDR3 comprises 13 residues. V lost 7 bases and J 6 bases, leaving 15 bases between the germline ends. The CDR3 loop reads CSAIWDVDEKLFF. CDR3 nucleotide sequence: TGCAGCGCTATATGGGACGTCGATGAAAAACTGTTTTTT.

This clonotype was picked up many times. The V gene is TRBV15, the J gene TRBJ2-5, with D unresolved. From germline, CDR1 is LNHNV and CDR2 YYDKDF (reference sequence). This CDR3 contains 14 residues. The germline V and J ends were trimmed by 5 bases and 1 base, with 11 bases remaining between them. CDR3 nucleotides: TGTGCCACCAGCGTACGAACGACCCAAGAGACCCAGTACTTC. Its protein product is CATSVRTTQETQYF.

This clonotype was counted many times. The CDR3 region is CASSHWTDQIGYGYTF. The DNA for the CDR3 is TGTGCCAGCAGCCATTGGACGGATCAAATAGGGTATGGCTACACCTTC. The chain links TRBV3-1 to TRBJ1-2; the D is unclear. The germline CDR1 and CDR2 sequences are LGHDT and YNNKEL (reference sequence). Trimming took off 3 bases at V and 5 bases at J, with 19 bases between the two ends. There are 16 residues in the CDR3.

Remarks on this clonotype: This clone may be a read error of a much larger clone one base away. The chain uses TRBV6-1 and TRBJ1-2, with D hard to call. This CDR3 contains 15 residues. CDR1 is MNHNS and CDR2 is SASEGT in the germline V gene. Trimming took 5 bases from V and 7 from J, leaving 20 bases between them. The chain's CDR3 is CASSPHLPGGSGYTF. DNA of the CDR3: TGTGCCAGCAGTCCCCATCTCCCTGGAGGTTCTGGCTACACCTTC.

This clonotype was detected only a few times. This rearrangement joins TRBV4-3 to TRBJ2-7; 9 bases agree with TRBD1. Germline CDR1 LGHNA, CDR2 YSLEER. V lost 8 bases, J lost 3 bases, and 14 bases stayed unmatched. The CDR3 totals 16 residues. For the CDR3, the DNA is TGCGCCAGCCTCTTTTATAGGACAGGGGATTTCTACGAGCAGTACTTC. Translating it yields CASLFYRTGDFYEQYF.

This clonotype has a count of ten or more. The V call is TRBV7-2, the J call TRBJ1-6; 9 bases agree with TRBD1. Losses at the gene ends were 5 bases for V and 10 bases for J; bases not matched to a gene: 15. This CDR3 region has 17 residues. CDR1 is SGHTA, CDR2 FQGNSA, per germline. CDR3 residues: CASSRTGTGFLGSPLHF. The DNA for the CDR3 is TGTGCCAGCAGCCGAACCGGGACAGGGTTTTTGGGGTCACCCCTCCACTTT.

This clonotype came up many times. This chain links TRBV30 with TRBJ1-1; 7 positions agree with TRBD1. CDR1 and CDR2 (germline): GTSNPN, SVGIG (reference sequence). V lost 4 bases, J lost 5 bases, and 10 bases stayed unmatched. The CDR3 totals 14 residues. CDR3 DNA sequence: TGTGCCTGGACAAAGGGACAGCAGGGGACTGAAGCTTTCTTT. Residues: CAWTKGQQGTEAFF.

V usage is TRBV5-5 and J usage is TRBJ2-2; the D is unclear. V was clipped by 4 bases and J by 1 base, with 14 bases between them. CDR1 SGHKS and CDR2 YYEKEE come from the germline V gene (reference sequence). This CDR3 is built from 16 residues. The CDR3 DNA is TGTGCCAGCAGCCCTTATGGTGTCAGGAACACCGGGGAGCTGTTTTTT. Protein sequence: CASSPYGVRNTGELFF. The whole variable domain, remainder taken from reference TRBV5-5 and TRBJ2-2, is DAGVTQSPTHLIKTRGQQVTLRCSPISGHKSVSWYQQVLGQGPQFIFQYYEKEERGRGNFPDRFSARQFPNYSSELNVNALLLGDSALYLCASSPYGVRNTGELFFGEGSRLTVL.

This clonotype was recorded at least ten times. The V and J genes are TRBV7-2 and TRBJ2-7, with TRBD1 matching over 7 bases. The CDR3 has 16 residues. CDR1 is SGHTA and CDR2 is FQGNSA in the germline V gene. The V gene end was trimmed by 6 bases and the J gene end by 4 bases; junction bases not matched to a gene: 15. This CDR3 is CASRTRGSRGQYEQYF. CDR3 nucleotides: TGTGCCAGCAGGACACGAGGATCGAGGGGGCAGTACGAGCAGTACTTC.

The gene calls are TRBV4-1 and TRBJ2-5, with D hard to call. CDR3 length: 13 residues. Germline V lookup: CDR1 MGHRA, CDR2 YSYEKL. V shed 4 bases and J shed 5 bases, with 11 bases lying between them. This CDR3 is CASSRKAGETQYF. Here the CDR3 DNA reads TGCGCCAGCAGCCGAAAAGCTGGGGAGACCCAGTACTTC.

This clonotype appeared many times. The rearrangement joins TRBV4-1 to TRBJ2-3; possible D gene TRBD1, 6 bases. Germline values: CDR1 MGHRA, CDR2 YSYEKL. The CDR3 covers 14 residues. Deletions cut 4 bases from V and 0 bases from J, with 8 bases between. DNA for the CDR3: TGCGCCAGCAGCCCCGACAGGAGCACAGATACGCAGTATTTT. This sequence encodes CASSPDRSTDTQYF.

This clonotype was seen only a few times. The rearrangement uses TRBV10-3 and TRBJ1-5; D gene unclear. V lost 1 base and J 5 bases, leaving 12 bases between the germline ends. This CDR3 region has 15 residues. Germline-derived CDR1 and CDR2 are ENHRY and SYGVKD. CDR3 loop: CAISEYIIWDQPQHF. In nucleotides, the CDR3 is TGTGCCATCAGTGAGTACATAATTTGGGATCAGCCCCAGCATTTT.

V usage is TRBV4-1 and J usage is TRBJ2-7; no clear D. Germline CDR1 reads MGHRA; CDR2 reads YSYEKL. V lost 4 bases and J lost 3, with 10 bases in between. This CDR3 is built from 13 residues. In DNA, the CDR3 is TGCGCCAGCAGCCTCCAACCTGGCTACGAGCAGTACTTC. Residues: CASSLQPGYEQYF.

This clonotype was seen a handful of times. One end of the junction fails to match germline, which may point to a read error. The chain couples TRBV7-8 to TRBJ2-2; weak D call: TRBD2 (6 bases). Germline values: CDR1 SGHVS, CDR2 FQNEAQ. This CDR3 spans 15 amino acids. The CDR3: CASSLGTGNTGGLFF. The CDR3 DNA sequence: TGTGCCAGCAGCTTGGGGACTGGAAACACCGGGGGGCTGTTTTTT.

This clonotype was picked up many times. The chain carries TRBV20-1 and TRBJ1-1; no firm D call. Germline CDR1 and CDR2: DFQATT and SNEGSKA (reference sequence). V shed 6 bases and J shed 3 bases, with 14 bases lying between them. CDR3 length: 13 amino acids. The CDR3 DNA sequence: TGCAGTGCCCCCACGTGGGCTGACACTGAAGCTTTCTTT. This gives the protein CSAPTWADTEAFF.

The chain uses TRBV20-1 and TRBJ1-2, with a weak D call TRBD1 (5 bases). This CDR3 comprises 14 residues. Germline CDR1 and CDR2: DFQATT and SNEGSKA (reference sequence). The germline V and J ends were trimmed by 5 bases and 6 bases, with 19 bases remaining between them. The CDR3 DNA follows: TGCAGTGCTCAAGGGGAAGGGTTATTAGATGGCTACACCTTC. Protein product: CSAQGEGLLDGYTF.

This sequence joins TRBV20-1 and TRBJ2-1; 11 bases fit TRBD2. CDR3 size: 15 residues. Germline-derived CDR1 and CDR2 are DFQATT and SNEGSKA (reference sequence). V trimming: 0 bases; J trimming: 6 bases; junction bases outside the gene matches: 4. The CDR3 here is CSARDSGRAGNEQFF. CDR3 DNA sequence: TGCAGTGCTAGAGATAGCGGGAGGGCCGGCAATGAGCAGTTCTTC.

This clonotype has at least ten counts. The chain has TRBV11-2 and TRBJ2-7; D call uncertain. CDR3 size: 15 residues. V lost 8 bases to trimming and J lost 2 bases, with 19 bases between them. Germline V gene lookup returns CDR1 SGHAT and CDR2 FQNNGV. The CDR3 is CASGHPGLDAYEQYF. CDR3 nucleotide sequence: TGTGCCAGCGGTCATCCTGGGCTGGACGCCTACGAGCAGTACTTC.